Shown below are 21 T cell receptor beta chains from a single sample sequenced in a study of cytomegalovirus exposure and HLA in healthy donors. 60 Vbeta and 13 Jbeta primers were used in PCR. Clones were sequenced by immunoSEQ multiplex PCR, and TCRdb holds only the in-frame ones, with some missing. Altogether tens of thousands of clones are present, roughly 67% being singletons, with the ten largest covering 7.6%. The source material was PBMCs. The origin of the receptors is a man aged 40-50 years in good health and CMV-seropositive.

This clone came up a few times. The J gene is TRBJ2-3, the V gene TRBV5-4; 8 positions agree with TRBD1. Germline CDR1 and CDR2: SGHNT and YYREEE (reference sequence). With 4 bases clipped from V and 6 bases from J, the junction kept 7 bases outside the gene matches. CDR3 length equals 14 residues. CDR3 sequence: CASSGGQGSDTQYF. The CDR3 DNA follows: TGTGCCAGCAGCGGAGGACAGGGCAGCGATACGCAGTATTTT.

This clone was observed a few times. This CDR3 reads CASSLAGTGGGGKLFF. Here the CDR3 DNA reads TGTGCCAGCAGCTTGGCCGGTACAGGGGGAGGGGGGAAACTGTTTTTT. The rearrangement uses TRBV5-8 and TRBJ1-4, with 8 bases identical to TRBD1. The CDR3 consists of 16 residues. Germline values: CDR1 SGHTS, CDR2 YDEGEE. Trimming removed 0 bases from V and 11 bases from J; junction bases left unmatched: 12.

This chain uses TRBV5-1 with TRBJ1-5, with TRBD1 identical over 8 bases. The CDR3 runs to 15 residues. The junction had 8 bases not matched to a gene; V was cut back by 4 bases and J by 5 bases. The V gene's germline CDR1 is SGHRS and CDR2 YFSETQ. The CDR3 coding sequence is TGCGCCAGCAGCGAAGGAGGGACAGGATATCAGCCCCAGCATTTT. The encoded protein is CASSEGGTGYQPQHF.

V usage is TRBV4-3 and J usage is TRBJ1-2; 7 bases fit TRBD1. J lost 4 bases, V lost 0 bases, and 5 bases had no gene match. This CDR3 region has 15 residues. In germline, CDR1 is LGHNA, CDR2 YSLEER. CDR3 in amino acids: CASSQDQGVGYGYTF. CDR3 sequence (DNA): TGCGCCAGCAGCCAAGATCAGGGGGTAGGCTATGGCTACACCTTC.

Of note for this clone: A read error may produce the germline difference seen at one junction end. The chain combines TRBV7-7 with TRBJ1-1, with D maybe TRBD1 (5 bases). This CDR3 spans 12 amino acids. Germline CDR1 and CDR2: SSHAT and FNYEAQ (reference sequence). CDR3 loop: CASSGGNTEAFF. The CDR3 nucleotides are TGTGCTAGCAGCGGGGGGAATACTGAAGCTTTCTTT.

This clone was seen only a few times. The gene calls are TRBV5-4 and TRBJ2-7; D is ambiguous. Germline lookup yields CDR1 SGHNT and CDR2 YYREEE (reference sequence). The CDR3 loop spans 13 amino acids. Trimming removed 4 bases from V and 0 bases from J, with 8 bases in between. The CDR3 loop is CASSERNSYEQYF. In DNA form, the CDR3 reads TGTGCCAGCAGCGAGAGGAACTCCTACGAGCAGTACTTC.

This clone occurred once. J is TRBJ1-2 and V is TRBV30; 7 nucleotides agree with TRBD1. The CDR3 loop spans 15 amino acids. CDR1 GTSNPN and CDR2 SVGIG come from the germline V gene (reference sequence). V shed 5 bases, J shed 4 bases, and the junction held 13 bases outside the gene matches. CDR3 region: CAWGYPGQTFYGYTF. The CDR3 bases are TGTGCCTGGGGGTACCCGGGACAGACATTCTATGGCTACACCTTC.

DNA for the CDR3: TGTGCCGGAAGGACTAGCGCTTCGAACACCGGGGAGCTGTTTTTT. Its protein product is CAGRTSASNTGELFF. V gene TRBV2 combines with J gene TRBJ2-2; TRBD2 aligns across 9 bases. The CDR3 extends over 15 amino acids. V lost 11 bases, J lost 0 bases, and 7 bases stayed unmatched. CDR1 is SNHLY, CDR2 FYNNEI, per germline. The whole variable domain, remainder taken from reference TRBV2 and TRBJ2-2, is EPEVTQTPSHQVTQMGQEVILRCVPISNHLYFYWYRQILGQKVEFLVSFYNNEISEKSEIFDDQFSVERPDGSNFTLKIRSTKLEDSAMYFCAGRTSASNTGELFFGEGSRLTVL.

In DNA form, the CDR3 reads TGCAGCGTTGGGGCGGGAGGAACCTACGAGCAGTACTTC. This encodes CSVGAGGTYEQYF. This chain uses TRBV29-1 with TRBJ2-7, with TRBD2 matching over 8 bases. The CDR3 is 13 residues long. J gave up 2 bases and V 4 bases, and 4 bases lay outside the gene matches. CDR1 is SQVTM, CDR2 ANQGSEA, per germline.

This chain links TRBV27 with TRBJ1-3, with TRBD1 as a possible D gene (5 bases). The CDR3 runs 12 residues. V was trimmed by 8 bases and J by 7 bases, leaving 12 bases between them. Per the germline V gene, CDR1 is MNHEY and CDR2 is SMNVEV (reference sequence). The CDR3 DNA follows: TGTGCCAGCGGCAGGGTAGGGAACACCATATATTTT. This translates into CASGRVGNTIYF.

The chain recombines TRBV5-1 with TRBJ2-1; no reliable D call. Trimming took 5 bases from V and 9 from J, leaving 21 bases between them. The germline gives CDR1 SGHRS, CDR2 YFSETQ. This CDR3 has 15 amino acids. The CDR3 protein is CASRIFDFQDGEQFF. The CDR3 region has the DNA TGCGCCAGCAGAATTTTTGACTTCCAAGATGGTGAGCAGTTCTTC.

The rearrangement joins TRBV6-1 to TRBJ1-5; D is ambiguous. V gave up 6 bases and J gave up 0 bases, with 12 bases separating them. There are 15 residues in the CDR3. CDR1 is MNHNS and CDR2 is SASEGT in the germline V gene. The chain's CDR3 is CASRGLRSSNQPQHF. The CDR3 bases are TGTGCCAGCAGGGGCTTAAGATCTAGCAATCAGCCCCAGCATTTT.

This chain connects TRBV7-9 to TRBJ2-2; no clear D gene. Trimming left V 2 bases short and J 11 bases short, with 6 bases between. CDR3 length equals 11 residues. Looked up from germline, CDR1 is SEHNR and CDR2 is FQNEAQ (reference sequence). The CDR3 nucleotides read TGTGCCAGCAGCTTAAGAGTCGAGCTGTTTTTT. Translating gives CASSLRVELFF.

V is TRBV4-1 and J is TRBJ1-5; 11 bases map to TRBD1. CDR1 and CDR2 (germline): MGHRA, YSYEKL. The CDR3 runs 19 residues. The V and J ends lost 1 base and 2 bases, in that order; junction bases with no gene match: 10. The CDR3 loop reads CASSQALGTGGYGNQPQHF. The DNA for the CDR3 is TGCGCCAGCAGCCAAGCCCTCGGGACAGGGGGATATGGCAATCAGCCCCAGCATTTT.

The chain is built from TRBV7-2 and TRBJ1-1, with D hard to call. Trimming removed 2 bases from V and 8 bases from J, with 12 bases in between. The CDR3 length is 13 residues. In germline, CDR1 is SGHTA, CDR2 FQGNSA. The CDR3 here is CASSLLGRLEAFF. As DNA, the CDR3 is TGTGCCAGCAGCTTACTGGGCAGGCTCGAAGCTTTCTTT.

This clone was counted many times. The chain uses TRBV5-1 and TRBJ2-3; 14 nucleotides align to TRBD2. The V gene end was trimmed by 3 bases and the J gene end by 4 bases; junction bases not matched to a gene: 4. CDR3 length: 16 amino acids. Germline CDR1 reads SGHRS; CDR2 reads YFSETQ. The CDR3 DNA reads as TGCGCCAGCAGCTCCGGGACTAGCGGGAGTGCAGATACGCAGTATTTT. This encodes CASSSGTSGSADTQYF.

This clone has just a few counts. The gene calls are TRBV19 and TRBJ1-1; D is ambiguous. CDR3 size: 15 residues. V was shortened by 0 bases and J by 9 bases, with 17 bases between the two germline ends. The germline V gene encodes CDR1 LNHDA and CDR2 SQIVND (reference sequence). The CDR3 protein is CASSIDPSWETKAFF. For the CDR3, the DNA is TGTGCCAGTAGTATAGACCCCTCATGGGAGACGAAAGCTTTCTTT.

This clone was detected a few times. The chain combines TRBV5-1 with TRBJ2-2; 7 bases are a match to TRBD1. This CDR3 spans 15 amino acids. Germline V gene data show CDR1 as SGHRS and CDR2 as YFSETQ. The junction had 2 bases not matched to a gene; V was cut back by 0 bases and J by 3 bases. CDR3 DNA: TGCGCCAGCAGCTTGGGGGACAGACACACCGGGGAGCTGTTTTTT. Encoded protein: CASSLGDRHTGELFF.

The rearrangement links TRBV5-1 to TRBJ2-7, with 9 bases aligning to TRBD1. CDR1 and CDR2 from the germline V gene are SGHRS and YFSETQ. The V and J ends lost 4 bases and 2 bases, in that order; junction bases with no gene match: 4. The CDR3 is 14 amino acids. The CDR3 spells CASSPGTGTYEQYF. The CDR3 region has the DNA TGCGCCAGCAGCCCGGGGACAGGGACCTACGAGCAGTACTTC.

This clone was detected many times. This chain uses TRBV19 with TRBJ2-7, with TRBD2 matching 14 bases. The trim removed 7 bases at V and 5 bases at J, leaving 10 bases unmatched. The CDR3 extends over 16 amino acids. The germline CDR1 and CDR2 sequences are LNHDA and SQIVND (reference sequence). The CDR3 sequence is CASTPTSGGAYDEQYF. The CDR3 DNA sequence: TGTGCCAGTACCCCGACTAGCGGGGGGGCTTACGACGAGCAGTACTTC. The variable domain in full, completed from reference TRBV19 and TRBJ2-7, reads DGGITQSPKYLFRKEGQNVTLSCEQNLNHDAMYWYRQDPGQGLRLIYYSQIVNDFQKGDIAEGYSVSREKKESFPLTVTSAQKNPTAFYLCASTPTSGGAYDEQYFGPGTRLTVT.

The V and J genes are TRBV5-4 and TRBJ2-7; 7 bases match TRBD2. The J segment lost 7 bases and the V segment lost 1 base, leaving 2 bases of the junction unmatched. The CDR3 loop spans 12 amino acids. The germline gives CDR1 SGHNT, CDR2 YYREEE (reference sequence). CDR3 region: CASSLPGGEQYF. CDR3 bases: TGTGCCAGCAGCTTGCCGGGGGGAGAGCAGTACTTC.